The 28 T cell receptor beta chains below were found in one sample sequenced in a study of blood T cell repertoires in COVID-19. Sequencing was performed with immunoSEQ multiplex PCR; in TCRdb, only in-frame clones are kept and a portion is missing. Here the sample spans over 85,000 clones, around 87% being singletons. The sequencing sample was made of peripheral blood. All receptors come from a woman aged 50 to 60 with COVID-19, enrolled during active disease.

In the case of this clone: Within the sample, other DNA sequences also encode this same CDR3. J is TRBJ1-4 and V is TRBV5-1, with D maybe TRBD1 (5 bases). The germline V gene encodes CDR1 SGHRS and CDR2 YFSETQ. The CDR3 runs 14 residues. V gave up 0 bases and J gave up 7 bases, with 10 bases separating them. The CDR3 region is CASSLGQGGEKLFF. CDR3 coding DNA: TGCGCCAGCAGCTTGGGGCAGGGCGGTGAAAAACTGTTTTTT.

This clone has a handful of counts. The genes are TRBV4-2 and TRBJ1-2; D possibly corresponds to TRBD1 (5 bases). Trimming left V 6 bases short and J 4 bases short, with 15 bases between. The CDR3 is made up of 14 amino acids. Germline CDR1 is LGHNA and CDR2 is YNFKEQ. The DNA of the CDR3 is TGTGCCAGCAGTGGGAATGACAGTCCCTATGGCTACACCTTC. Amino acids: CASSGNDSPYGYTF.

The V call is TRBV4-1, the J call TRBJ2-7; the D is unclear. V was clipped by 0 bases and J by 0 bases, with 21 bases between them. Germline V CDR1 and CDR2: MGHRA, YSYEKL. The CDR3 covers 19 residues. Here the CDR3 DNA reads TGCGCCAGCAGCCAAGAACACGGAGCTAACCCGTCCTACTCCTACGAGCAGTACTTC. Its translation is CASSQEHGANPSYSYEQYF.

This sequence joins TRBV19 and TRBJ1-1; 8 bases line up with TRBD1. This CDR3 comprises 12 residues. Trimming removed 9 bases from V and 6 bases from J; junction bases left unmatched: 6. Germline CDR1 is LNHDA and CDR2 is SQIVND (reference sequence). CDR3 region: CARPGGASEAFF. Here the CDR3 DNA reads TGTGCCAGGCCAGGGGGCGCCTCTGAAGCTTTCTTT.

The CDR3 region is CASSEQADTQYF. CDR3 in DNA: TGTGCCAGCAGTGAACAGGCAGATACGCAGTATTTT. The J gene is TRBJ2-3, the V gene TRBV6-1; D remains ambiguous. Germline loops: CDR1 MNHNS, CDR2 SASEGT. The V end was cut by 2 bases, the J end by 4 bases, with 4 bases between. The CDR3 length is 12 residues.

This chain uses TRBV19 with TRBJ2-6, with D hard to call. This CDR3 has 15 residues. From germline, CDR1 is LNHDA and CDR2 SQIVND (reference sequence). Trimming left V 3 bases short and J 1 base short, with 7 bases between. As DNA, the CDR3 is TGTGCCAGTAGTATCTCCGTATCTGGGGCCAACGTCCTGACTTTC. Translating gives CASSISVSGANVLTF.

The chain joins TRBV6-4 to TRBJ1-1, with 9 nucleotides matching TRBD1. The CDR3 runs to 13 residues. Germline CDR1 MRHNA, CDR2 SNTAGT. Trimming removed 6 bases from V and 6 bases from J; junction bases left unmatched: 5. CDR3 DNA: TGTGCCAGCAGGGGACAGGGACCATCTGAAGCTTTCTTT. This gives the protein CASRGQGPSEAFF.

The V gene is TRBV7-9, the J gene TRBJ2-1; possible D gene TRBD1, 5 bases. The CDR3 extends over 16 amino acids. Germline CDR1 and CDR2: SEHNR and FQNEAQ (reference sequence). Trimming left V 5 bases short and J 4 bases short, with 18 bases between. CDR3 amino acids: CASSPILGETYNEQFF. The CDR3 DNA reads TGTGCCAGCAGCCCAATTTTAGGGGAAACGTACAATGAGCAGTTCTTC.

The chain combines TRBV12-3 or TRBV12-4 with TRBJ1-1; TRBD1 aligns across 11 bases. V lost 6 bases to trimming and J lost 11 bases; unmatched junction nucleotides: 2. The CDR3 is made up of 11 amino acids. CDR3 nucleotides: TGTGCCAGCAGCGGACAGGGGGCGGCTTTCTTT. Encoded protein: CASSGQGAAFF.

V gene TRBV19 combines with J gene TRBJ2-5; 7 bases map to TRBD1. Looked up from germline, CDR1 is LNHDA and CDR2 is SQIVND (reference sequence). The length of the CDR3 is 13 residues. V dropped 6 bases and J dropped 3; count of bases not matched to a gene: 4. In DNA form, the CDR3 reads TGTGCCAGTAGGCCTGGGACAGAAGAGACCCAGTACTTC. Its protein is CASRPGTEETQYF.

This sequence joins TRBV7-8 and TRBJ2-2; D not resolved. V was trimmed by 5 bases and J by 1 base, leaving 8 bases between them. This CDR3 is built from 14 residues. Germline CDR1 reads SGHVS; CDR2 reads FQNEAQ. For the CDR3, the DNA is TGTGCCAGCAGCCGAGACTGGAACACCGGGGAGCTGTTTTTT. As protein: CASSRDWNTGELFF.

The CDR3 DNA follows: TGTGCCAGCAGACCCGGGACAGAAGTAGGCTACACCTTC. It encodes CASRPGTEVGYTF. This chain joins TRBV3-1 (or the pseudogene TRBV3-2) and TRBJ1-2; 7 positions match TRBD1. V was pared by 6 bases and J by 8 bases, with 9 bases of the junction left unmatched. This CDR3 region has 13 residues. In germline, CDR1 is LGHDT, CDR2 YNNKEL (reference sequence).

The rearrangement uses TRBV19 and TRBJ1-1, with 8 bases that match TRBD1. The CDR3 has 14 amino acids. The J segment lost 3 bases and the V segment lost 5 bases, leaving 5 bases of the junction unmatched. Per the germline V gene, CDR1 is LNHDA and CDR2 is SQIVND (reference sequence). DNA for the CDR3: TGTGCCAGTAGTCCACGACAGGGGCACACTGAAGCTTTCTTT. As protein: CASSPRQGHTEAFF. Looking up the rest from reference TRBV19 and TRBJ1-1 gives the full variable domain: DGGITQSPKYLFRKEGQNVTLSCEQNLNHDAMYWYRQDPGQGLRLIYYSQIVNDFQKGDIAEGYSVSREKKESFPLTVTSAQKNPTAFYLCASSPRQGHTEAFFGQGTRLTVV.

The chain recombines TRBV30 with TRBJ1-1; D perhaps matches TRBD1 (5 bases). CDR1 GTSNPN and CDR2 SVGIG come from the germline V gene (reference sequence). Deletions cut 3 bases from V and 2 bases from J, with 13 bases between. This CDR3 is 14 amino acids long. The CDR3 sequence is CAWSAGLRNTEAFF. The CDR3, as DNA: TGTGCCTGGAGCGCGGGACTTCGAAACACTGAAGCTTTCTTT.

The chain joins TRBV6-2 or TRBV6-3 to TRBJ2-1; TRBD1 might be the D (5 bases). Per the germline V gene, CDR1 is MNHEY and CDR2 is SVGEGT. The CDR3 is 13 residues long. Trimming removed 5 bases from V and 6 bases from J, with 11 bases in between. In nucleotides, the CDR3 is TGTGCCAGCAGTACCGACAGATTCAATGAGCAGTTCTTC. This codes for CASSTDRFNEQFF.

The chain uses TRBV5-4 and TRBJ1-2, with 7 bases that match TRBD1. CDR1 is SGHNT, CDR2 YYREEE, per germline (reference sequence). The CDR3 has 14 residues. Trimming took 4 bases from V and 7 from J; bases not matched to a gene: 10. In DNA form, the CDR3 reads TGTGCCAGCAGCGTACAGGGGAAGGGAGCTGGCTACACCTTC. Its translation: CASSVQGKGAGYTF.

V is TRBV4-1 and J is TRBJ1-1; D call uncertain. Looked up from germline, CDR1 is MGHRA and CDR2 is YSYEKL. Trimming removed 2 bases from V and 1 base from J, with 11 bases in between. The CDR3 sequence is 15 residues long. The chain's CDR3 is CASSQPLGRNTEAFF. DNA for the CDR3: TGCGCCAGCAGCCAACCACTTGGTCGGAACACTGAAGCTTTCTTT.

V is TRBV19 and J is TRBJ2-1, with D perhaps matching TRBD1 (6 bases). The germline V gene has CDR1 LNHDA and CDR2 SQIVND (reference sequence). There are 13 residues in the CDR3. The germline V and J ends were trimmed by 4 bases and 10 bases, with 14 bases remaining between them. The CDR3, as DNA: TGTGCCAGTAGTAGTAGGGGGAAGCTCGAGCAGTTCTTC. As protein: CASSSRGKLEQFF.

This rearrangement joins TRBV4-1 to TRBJ2-1; 8 positions agree with TRBD2. The CDR3 is 16 amino acids. The germline CDR1 and CDR2 sequences are MGHRA and YSYEKL. V lost 2 bases and J lost 8; bases outside the gene matches: 11. Here the CDR3 reads CASSQTGTRGGDEQFF. The CDR3 bases are TGCGCCAGCAGCCAAACCGGGACTAGGGGTGGCGATGAGCAGTTCTTC.

The CDR3 loop reads CASRNRADNSPLHF. The CDR3 DNA reads as TGCGCCAGTCGGAACAGGGCCGATAATTCACCCCTCCACTTT. J is TRBJ1-6 and V is TRBV4-1, with a tentative D call TRBD1 (6 bases). There are 14 residues in the CDR3. Trimming took 9 bases from V and 5 from J, leaving 14 bases between them. Germline values: CDR1 MGHRA, CDR2 YSYEKL.

This sequence joins TRBV7-3 and TRBJ2-5; TRBD2 might be the D (6 bases). This CDR3 spans 14 amino acids. The germline CDR1 and CDR2 sequences are SGHTA and FQGTGA. V lost 2 bases and J 0 bases, leaving 7 bases between the germline ends. The CDR3 DNA reads TGTGCCAGCAGCTTAGGGGGGAACCAAGAGACCCAGTACTTC. It codes for CASSLGGNQETQYF.

The chain links TRBV2 to TRBJ1-4; D is uncertain. Germline V gene data show CDR1 as SNHLY and CDR2 as FYNNEI. V dropped 8 bases and J dropped 10 bases, with 11 bases sitting between them. CDR3 length: 11 residues. CDR3 nucleotide sequence: TGTGCCAGCGCGGCTGCTAGAAAACTGTTTTTT. It is translated as CASAAARKLFF.

The chain uses TRBV30 and TRBJ2-7, with 8 bases fitting TRBD2. With 2 bases clipped from V and 0 bases from J, the junction kept 6 bases outside the gene matches. Germline assignment: CDR1 GTSNPN and CDR2 SVGIG (reference sequence). CDR3 length equals 15 residues. CDR3 DNA: TGTGCCTGGAGTCCCGTAGCGGGGAACTCCTACGAGCAGTACTTC. Its protein product is CAWSPVAGNSYEQYF. The whole variable domain, filled in from reference TRBV30 and TRBJ2-7, reads SQTIHQWPATLVQPVGSPLSLECTVEGTSNPNLYWYRQAAGRGLQLLFYSVGIGQISSEVPQNLSASRPQDRQFILSSKKLLLSDSGFYLCAWSPVAGNSYEQYFGPGTRLTVT.

V and J are TRBV28 and TRBJ2-2, with no clear D. The CDR3 spans 16 residues. Germline CDR1 is MDHEN and CDR2 is SYDVKM. The V end was cut by 4 bases, the J end by 2 bases, with 14 bases between. The DNA of the CDR3 is TGTGCCAGCAGTTATGCAGGATACAAAAACACCGGGGAGCTGTTTTTT. Residues: CASSYAGYKNTGELFF.

V usage is TRBV7-3 and J usage is TRBJ2-2; the D gene is possibly TRBD2 (5 bases). Trimming removed 0 bases at V and 2 bases at J, with 7 bases between. CDR3 length: 15 residues. CDR1 and CDR2 (germline): SGHTA, FQGTGA. CDR3 in DNA: TGTGCCAGCAGCTTAACTAGCGCTAACACCGGGGAGCTGTTTTTT. It yields the protein CASSLTSANTGELFF.

The chain recombines TRBV28 with TRBJ2-6, with D possibly being TRBD1 (6 bases). Trimming took off 5 bases at V and 1 base at J, with 9 bases between the two ends. The CDR3 is made up of 15 amino acids. Germline assignment: CDR1 MDHEN and CDR2 SYDVKM. CDR3 in amino acids: CASSRRGSGANVLTF. The CDR3 nucleotides are TGTGCCAGCAGTCGCAGGGGTTCTGGGGCCAACGTCCTGACTTTC.

A single count supports this clone. The V call is TRBV24-1, the J call TRBJ1-6; the match to TRBD1 covers 8 bases. The junction had 13 bases not matched to a gene; V was cut back by 9 bases and J by 7 bases. This CDR3 has 16 amino acids. Germline V CDR1 and CDR2: KGHDR, SFDVKD. CDR3 residues: CATETGAASKNSPLHF. In DNA, the CDR3 is TGTGCCACCGAGACAGGGGCGGCTTCTAAGAATTCACCCCTCCACTTT.

The chain couples TRBV28 to TRBJ2-7; maybe TRBD1 (6 bases). Trimming pared 3 bases from V and 3 bases from J, leaving 6 bases between. The CDR3 is 12 residues long. Germline CDR1 is MDHEN and CDR2 is SYDVKM. The CDR3 DNA sequence: TGTGCCAGCAGTTTGGACAGCTACGAGCAGTACTTC. It is translated as CASSLDSYEQYF. Variable domain in full (rest from reference TRBV28 and TRBJ2-7): DVKVTQSSRYLVKRTGEKVFLECVQDMDHENMFWYRQDPGLGLRLIYFSYDVKMKEKGDIPEGYSVSREKKERFSLILESASTNQTSMYLCASSLDSYEQYFGPGTRLTVT.